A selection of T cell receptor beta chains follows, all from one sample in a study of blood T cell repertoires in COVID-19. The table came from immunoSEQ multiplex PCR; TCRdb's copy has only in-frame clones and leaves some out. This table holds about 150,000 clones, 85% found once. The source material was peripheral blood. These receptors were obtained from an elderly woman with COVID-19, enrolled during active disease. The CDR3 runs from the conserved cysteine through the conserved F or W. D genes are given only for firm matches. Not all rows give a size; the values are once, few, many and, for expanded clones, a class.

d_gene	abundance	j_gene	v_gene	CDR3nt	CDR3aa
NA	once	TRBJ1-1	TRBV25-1	TGTGCCAGCGCAAGGGGCCAGGAGGGAGTGATCACTGAAGCTTTCTTT	CASARGQEGVITEAFF
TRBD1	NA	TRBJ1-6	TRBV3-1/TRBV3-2	TGTGCCAGCAGCCAAGCGGGGACAGGGGGTTCTTCACCCCTCCACTTT	CASSQAGTGGSSPLHF
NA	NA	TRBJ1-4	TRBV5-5	TGTGCCAGCAGCTTGGAGGCAGGGAATGAAAAACTGTTTTTT	CASSLEAGNEKLFF
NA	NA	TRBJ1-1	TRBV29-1	TGCAGCGTTGATCAATTGGGGGGGTACACTGAAGCTTTCTTT	CSVDQLGGYTEAFF
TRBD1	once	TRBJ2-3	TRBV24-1	TGTGCCACCAGTGATGCTAGACAGGGTTACACAGATACGCAGTATTTT	CATSDARQGYTDTQYF
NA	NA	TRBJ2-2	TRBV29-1	TGCAGCGTTGGGCGGGGTTACACCGGGGAGCTGTTTTTT	CSVGRGYTGELFF
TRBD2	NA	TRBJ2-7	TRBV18	TGTGCCAGCTCACCCCCGGGACTAGCCTCCTACGAGCAGTACTTC	CASSPPGLASYEQYF
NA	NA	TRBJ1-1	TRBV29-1	TGCAGCGTTGTGGGGGGTTCGGACACTGAAGCTTTCTTT	CSVVGGSDTEAFF
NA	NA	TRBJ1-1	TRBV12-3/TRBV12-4	TGTGCCAGCAGACCGGGGAACACTGAAGCTTTCTTT	CASRPGNTEAFF
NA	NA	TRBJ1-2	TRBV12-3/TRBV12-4	TGTGCCAGCAGTCCGGGTGACTATGGCTACACCTTC	CASSPGDYGYTF
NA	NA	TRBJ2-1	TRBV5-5	TGTGCCAGCAGCTTGGAACAGGCCGTCTCCTACAATGAGCAGTTCTTC	CASSLEQAVSYNEQFF
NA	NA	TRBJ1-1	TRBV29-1	TGCAGCGTTGGTCCGGTGAACACTGAAGCTTTCTTT	CSVGPVNTEAFF
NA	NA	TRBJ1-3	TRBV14	TGTGCCAGCAGCCAAGCTCGTGCGGCCACTGGAAACACCATATATTTT	CASSQARAATGNTIYF
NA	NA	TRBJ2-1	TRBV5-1	TGCGCCAGCAGCTGGGGCGGCCCCCCCAATGAGCAGTTCTTC	CASSWGGPPNEQFF
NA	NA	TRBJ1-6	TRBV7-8	TGTGCCAGCAGCCTGGGCGACCCAAGGCATTCACCCCTCCACTTT	CASSLGDPRHSPLHF
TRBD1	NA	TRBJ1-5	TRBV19	TGTGCCAGTAGTATCTCACCCCGACAGGGCAGTCATAGCAATCAGCCCCAGCATTTT	CASSISPRQGSHSNQPQHF
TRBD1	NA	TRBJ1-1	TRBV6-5	TGTGCCAGCAGTTACCGGGACAGGAGCCTCACTGAAGCTTTCTTT	CASSYRDRSLTEAFF
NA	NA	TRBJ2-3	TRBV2	TGTGCCAGCAGTGGGGGCAGCCATTCGGTGGCAGATACGCAGTATTTT	CASSGGSHSVADTQYF
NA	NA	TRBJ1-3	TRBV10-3	TGTGCCATCAGGCGAGGGTCCCGGGGAGGAAACACCATATATTTT	CAIRRGSRGGNTIYF
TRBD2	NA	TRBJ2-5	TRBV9	TGTGCCAGCAGCGTTGGCGGGAGCTTTGGAGAGACCCAGTACTTC	CASSVGGSFGETQYF
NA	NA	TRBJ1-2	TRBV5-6	TGTGCCAGCAGCTTGGGCAGGGTAGATGGCTACACCTTC	CASSLGRVDGYTF
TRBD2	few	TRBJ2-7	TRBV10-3	TGTGCCATCAGTGATGGCACGGGGTCGGGAGGCCGCGGGGACGAGCAGTACTTC	CAISDGTGSGGRGDEQYF
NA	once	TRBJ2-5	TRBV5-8	TGTGCCAGCAGCCCACGGACATTCCAAGAGACCCAGTACTTC	CASSPRTFQETQYF
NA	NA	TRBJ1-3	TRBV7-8	TGTGCCAGCAGCCAGCCCCTGACAGCCGGAAACACCATATATTTT	CASSQPLTAGNTIYF
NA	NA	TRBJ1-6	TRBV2	TGTGCCAGTCGCCAGGGCCTCTCCTATAATTCACCCCTCCACTTT	CASRQGLSYNSPLHF
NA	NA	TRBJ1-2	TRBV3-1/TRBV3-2	TGTGCCAGCAGCCAAGGGTCAGCCAGGGCCTATGGCTACACCTTC	CASSQGSARAYGYTF
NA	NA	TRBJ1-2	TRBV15	TGTGCCACCAGCGACTACGTTTTGCAGGGCTACACCTTC	CATSDYVLQGYTF
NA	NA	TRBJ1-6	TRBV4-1	TGCGCCAGCAGCCAAGGTATATCACCCCTCCACTTT	CASSQGISPLHF
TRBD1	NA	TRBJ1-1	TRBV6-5	TGTGCCAGCAGGCCCGGGACAGGGGACACTGAAGCTTTCTTT	CASRPGTGDTEAFF
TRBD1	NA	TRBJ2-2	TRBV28	TGTGCCAGCAGGGGACTGGGGACAGGGGTCCCCGGGGAGCTGTTTTTT	CASRGLGTGVPGELFF
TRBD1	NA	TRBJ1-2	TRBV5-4	TGTGCCAGCAGCTCTGCGGAACAGGGGTCGTATGGCTACACCTTC	CASSSAEQGSYGYTF
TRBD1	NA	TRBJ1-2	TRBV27	TGTGCCAGCAGTCCGCGACAGGGTTCCAAATACACCTTC	CASSPRQGSKYTF
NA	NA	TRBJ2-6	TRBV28	TGTGCCATCACAGGGCCTCCTGGGGCCAACGTCCTGACTTTC	CAITGPPGANVLTF
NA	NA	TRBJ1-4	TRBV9	TGTGCCAGCAGCGTAGGTCGGGGTCCAGTGGAAAAACTGTTTTTT	CASSVGRGPVEKLFF
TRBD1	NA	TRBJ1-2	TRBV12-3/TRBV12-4	TGTGCCAGCAGTTGGGGACAGTATGGCTACACCTTC	CASSWGQYGYTF
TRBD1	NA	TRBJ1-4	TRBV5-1	TGCGCCAGCAGCTCGGACAGGGGGCACGAAAAACTGTTTTTT	CASSSDRGHEKLFF
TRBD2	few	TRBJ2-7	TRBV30	TGTGCCTGGACCCACCTGGGGGGGGTCCGACTAGTCGGAGACTACGAGCAGTACTTC	CAWTHLGGVRLVGDYEQYF
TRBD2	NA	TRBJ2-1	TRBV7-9	TGTGCCAGCAGCCCATTAGCGGGGGGAATCTCCTACAATGAGCAGTTCTTC	CASSPLAGGISYNEQFF
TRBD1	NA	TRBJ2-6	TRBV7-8	TGTGCCAGCAGCCCCGGGACAGGGTTCTCTGGGGCCAACGTCCTGACTTTC	CASSPGTGFSGANVLTF
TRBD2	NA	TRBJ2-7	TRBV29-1	TGCAGCGTGGGACTAGCCGTAACCTACGAGCAGTACTTC	CSVGLAVTYEQYF
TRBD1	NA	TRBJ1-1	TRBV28	TGTGCCAGCAGTATCCCCGTGTTCTACAGGGGCGTGACTGAAGCTTTCTTT	CASSIPVFYRGVTEAFF
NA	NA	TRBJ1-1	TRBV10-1	TGCGCCAGCAGTGAGTCCAGGTCGATTGGGGCTTTCTTT	CASSESRSIGAFF
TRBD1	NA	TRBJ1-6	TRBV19	TGTGCCAGTAGCCCCGGCGGACAGGGGAATTCACCCCTCCACTTT	CASSPGGQGNSPLHF
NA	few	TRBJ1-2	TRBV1	TGCACCACGTCGGGTTCGTCTGGCTACACCTTC	CTTSGSSGYTF
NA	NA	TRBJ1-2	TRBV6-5	TGTGCCAGCAGAACAGGGTTGCGTGGCTACACCTTC	CASRTGLRGYTF
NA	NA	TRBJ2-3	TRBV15	TGTGCCACCAGCAGAGATCAGGCAACGCAGTATTTT	CATSRDQATQYF
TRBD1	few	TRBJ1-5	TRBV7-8	TGTGCCAGCAGCATCGCAGGGGGTCAACTCGGTCAGCCCCAGCATTTT	CASSIAGGQLGQPQHF
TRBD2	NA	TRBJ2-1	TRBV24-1	TGTGCCACCAGTGATCCCGGGACTAGCGAAGAGTTCTTC	CATSDPGTSEEFF
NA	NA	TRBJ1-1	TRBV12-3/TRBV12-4	TGTGCCAGCAGTTTGACCAGGGGTGGTGAAGCTTTCTTT	CASSLTRGGEAFF
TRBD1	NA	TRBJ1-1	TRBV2	TGTGCCAGCACAATCGACAGGGCTCAGGGCACTGAAGCTTTCTTT	CASTIDRAQGTEAFF
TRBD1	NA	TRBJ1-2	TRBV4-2	TGTGCCAGCAGCCACGTCCCCCTCACAGGGGAGGATGGCTACACCTTC	CASSHVPLTGEDGYTF
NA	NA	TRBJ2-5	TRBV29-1	TGCAGCGTGGGGCCCCAAGAGACCCAGTACTTC	CSVGPQETQYF
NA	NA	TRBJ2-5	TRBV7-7	TGTGCTAGCAGCTTAGACCGAGTGGAGACCCAGTACTTC	CASSLDRVETQYF